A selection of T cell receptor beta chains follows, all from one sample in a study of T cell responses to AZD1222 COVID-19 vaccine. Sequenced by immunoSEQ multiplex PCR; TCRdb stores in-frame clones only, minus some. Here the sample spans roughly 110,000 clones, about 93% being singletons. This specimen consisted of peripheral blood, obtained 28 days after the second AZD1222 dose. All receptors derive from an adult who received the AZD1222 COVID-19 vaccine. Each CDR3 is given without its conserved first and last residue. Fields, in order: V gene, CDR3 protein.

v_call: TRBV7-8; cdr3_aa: ASSLKRGNDNEQF
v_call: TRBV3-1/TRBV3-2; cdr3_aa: ASAPSGRAGEQF
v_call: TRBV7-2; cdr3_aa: ASSFEDHAYEQY
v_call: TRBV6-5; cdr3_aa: ASSYGFWNTEAF
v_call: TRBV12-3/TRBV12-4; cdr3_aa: ASSPSDTQY
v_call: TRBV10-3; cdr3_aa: AMGAGLYGYT
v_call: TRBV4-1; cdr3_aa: ASKPSGGPSGTQY
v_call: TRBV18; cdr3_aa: ASSPLPRPNTGELF
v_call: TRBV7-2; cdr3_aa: ASSLALRGKGGNSPLH
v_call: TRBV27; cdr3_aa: ASSLGTGVNYGYT
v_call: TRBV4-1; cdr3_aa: ASSQDGIGSY
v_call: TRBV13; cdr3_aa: ASSPDSPMNTEAF
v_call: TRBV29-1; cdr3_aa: SVEVISGNTIY
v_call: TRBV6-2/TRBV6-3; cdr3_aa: ASSQSGSIGYGYT
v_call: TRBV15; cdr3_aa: ATSTAGQGDNQPQH
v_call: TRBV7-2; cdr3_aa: ASSSLEDRVEKLF
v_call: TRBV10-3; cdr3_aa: AISDLGGASYEQY
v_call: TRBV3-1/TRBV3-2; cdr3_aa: ASSRETANTEAF
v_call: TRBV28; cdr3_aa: ASSPDRRRGGYT
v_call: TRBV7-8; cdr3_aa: ASSRDGLYGYT
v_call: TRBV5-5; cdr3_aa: ASSVRDRGNLPTNEKLF
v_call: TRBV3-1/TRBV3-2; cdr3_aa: ASSLSTGYTGELF
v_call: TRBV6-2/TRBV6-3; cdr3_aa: ASSSSGVYNEQF
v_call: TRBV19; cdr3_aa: ASRRADMNTEAF
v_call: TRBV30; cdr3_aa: AWSRLAGVYEQY
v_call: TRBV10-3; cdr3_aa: AISERQSGFSSNQPQH
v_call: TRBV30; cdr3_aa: AWSTRWEKLF
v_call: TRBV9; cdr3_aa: ASSVGPMNTEAF
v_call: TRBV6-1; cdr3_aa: ASSERGGAYYGYT
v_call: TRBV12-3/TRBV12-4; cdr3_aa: ALALTAGELF
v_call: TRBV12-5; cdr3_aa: ASGMETGGYQPQH
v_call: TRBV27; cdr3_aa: ASSSPSGTSGRAEF
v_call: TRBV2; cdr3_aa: ATQLGRGQPQH
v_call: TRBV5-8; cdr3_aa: ASSFQGSGNQPQH
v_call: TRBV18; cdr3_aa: ASSPIPDGGANTGELF
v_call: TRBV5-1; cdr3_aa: ASSRLNEKLF
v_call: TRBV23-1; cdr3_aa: ASSQSRGARTNEKLF
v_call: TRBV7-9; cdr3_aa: ASSSGTIYGYT
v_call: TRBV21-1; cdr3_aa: ASSKRVDKGGAYEQY
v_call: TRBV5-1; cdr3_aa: ASSTGQYQETQY
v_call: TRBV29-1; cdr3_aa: SVDRTRYGYT
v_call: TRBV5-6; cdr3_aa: ASSLRASPQH
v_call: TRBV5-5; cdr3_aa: ASSNDPGGWGSNSPLH
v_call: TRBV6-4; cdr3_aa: ASSPDSYNEQF
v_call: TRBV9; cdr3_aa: ASSVSDSENSPLH
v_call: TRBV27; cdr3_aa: ASSLPGRGAYNEQF
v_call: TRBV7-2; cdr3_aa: ASSLALGGANTGELF
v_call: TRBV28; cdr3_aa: ASSLDNQPQH
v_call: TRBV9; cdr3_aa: ASSVGTGDNQPQH